The clone carrying this TCR beta chain appeared a few times. The sample originates from a study of T-cell reconstitution after alpha-beta-depleted transplantation in children. TCRbeta library preparation incorporated unique molecular identifiers. MiXCR, applied by TCRdb to the PCR reads, yields one record per CDR3 protein. The table shows hundreds of thousands of distinct CDR3 sequences, with more than 10% occurring only once. This CDR3 spans 15 amino acids. V lost 4 bases, J lost 0 bases, and 4 bases stayed unmatched. The germline V gene has CDR1 SGHKS and CDR2 YYEKEE (reference sequence). This clonotype originated in a human donor who donated a stem cell graft to a child with Fanconi anemia. The sequencing here drew on PBMCs, taken from the stem cell graft. The rearrangement joins TRBV5-5 to TRBJ2-3, with 8 bases lining up with TRBD1. The CDR3 is CASSPTGASTDTQYF. The CDR3 DNA follows: TGTGCCAGCAGCCCGACAGGGGCTAGCACAGATACGCAGTATTTT.